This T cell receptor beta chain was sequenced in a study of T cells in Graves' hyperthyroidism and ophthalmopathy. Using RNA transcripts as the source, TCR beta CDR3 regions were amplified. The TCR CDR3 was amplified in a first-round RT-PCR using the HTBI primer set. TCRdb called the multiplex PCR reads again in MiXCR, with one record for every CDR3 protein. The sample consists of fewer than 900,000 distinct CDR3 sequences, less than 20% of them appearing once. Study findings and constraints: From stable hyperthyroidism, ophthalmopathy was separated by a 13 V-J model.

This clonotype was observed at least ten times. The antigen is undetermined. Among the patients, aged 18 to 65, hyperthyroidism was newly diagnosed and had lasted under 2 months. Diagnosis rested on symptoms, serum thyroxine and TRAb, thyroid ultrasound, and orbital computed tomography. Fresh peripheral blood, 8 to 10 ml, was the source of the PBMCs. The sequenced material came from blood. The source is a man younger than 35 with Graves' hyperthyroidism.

The CDR3 loop reads CASSVVTSGSYEQYF. The CDR3 nucleotides read TGTGCCAGCAGTGTGGTGACTAGCGGGAGCTACGAGCAGTACTTC. The chain links TRBV2 to TRBJ2-7; 12 bases map to TRBD2. Germline-derived CDR1 and CDR2 are SNHLY and FYNNEI. The CDR3 length is 15 residues. With V trimmed by 4 bases and J by 3 bases, 4 bases remained unmatched.